This TCR beta chain stems from a study of tumor-infiltrating lymphocytes in primary liver carcinoma. It was from about 19-30 mg of unsorted bulk tissue that RNA and DNA were co-extracted. Synthesis of TCR beta cDNA was carried out from about 500 ng total RNA with a constant-region primer. Sequencing libraries for TCR beta derived from three nested multiplex PCR rounds that used slightly modified ARM-PCR. TRBV1-TRBV30 forward and Cbeta reverse primers drove the first two roughly 10-cycle rounds. TCRdb re-analysed the multiplex PCR reads in MiXCR, keeping a single row per CDR3 protein. The sample lists some 130,000 distinct CDR3 sequences, approximately 71% occurring once. The CDR3 consists of 17 residues. V shed 11 bases, J shed 3 bases, and the junction held 21 bases outside the gene matches. Germline V lookup: CDR1 MNHNY, CDR2 SVGAGI (reference sequence).

The origin of this receptor is a woman between 55 and 75 years old with primary liver carcinoma and hepatitis B virus infection. This chain uses TRBV6-6 with TRBJ2-7; 8 bases map to TRBD2. Specimen: tumor-adjacent normal liver tissue. The CDR3 region has the DNA TGTGCCGGCATTGCTAGCGGGCAAACATGGGGACACTACGAGCAGTACTTC. Protein: CAGIASGQTWGHYEQYF.